This entry lists 2 T cell receptor beta chains sequenced from one sample in a study of CD8 T cells in ankylosing spondylitis. Study-wide results and caveats: Within ankylosing spondylitis blood, a TCR beta motif made up of eight or nine highly homologous variants appeared to be characteristic.

TCRdb re-called the 5' RACE reads through MiXCR, storing one row per CDR3 protein. The sample includes roughly 470,000 distinct CDR3 sequences, about 24% of them seen just once. Their target antigens are unknown. Sequenced input: blood, either unsorted or a sorted T cell fraction (not recorded which). All receptors come from a male donor with ankylosing spondylitis.

This chain links TRBV30 with TRBJ2-7, with D uncertain. This CDR3 is built from 11 residues. V lost 5 bases and J lost 1, with 6 bases in between. Germline V CDR1 and CDR2: GTSNPN, SVGIG (reference sequence). The CDR3 reads CAWDSSYEQYF. DNA of the CDR3: TGTGCCTGGGACTCGTCCTACGAGCAGTACTTC.

This clonotype was observed a handful of times. J is TRBJ2-3 and V is TRBV6-2 or TRBV6-3; the D gene is possibly TRBD2 (6 bases). CDR1 and CDR2 (germline): MNHEY, SVGEGT. Between the trimmed V and J ends, which lost 4 bases and 4 bases, there was a span of 12 bases. CDR3 size: 14 residues. For the CDR3, the DNA is TGTGCCAGCAGTTCCCGGACTATTCCAGATACGCAGTATTTT. Protein sequence: CASSSRTIPDTQYF.